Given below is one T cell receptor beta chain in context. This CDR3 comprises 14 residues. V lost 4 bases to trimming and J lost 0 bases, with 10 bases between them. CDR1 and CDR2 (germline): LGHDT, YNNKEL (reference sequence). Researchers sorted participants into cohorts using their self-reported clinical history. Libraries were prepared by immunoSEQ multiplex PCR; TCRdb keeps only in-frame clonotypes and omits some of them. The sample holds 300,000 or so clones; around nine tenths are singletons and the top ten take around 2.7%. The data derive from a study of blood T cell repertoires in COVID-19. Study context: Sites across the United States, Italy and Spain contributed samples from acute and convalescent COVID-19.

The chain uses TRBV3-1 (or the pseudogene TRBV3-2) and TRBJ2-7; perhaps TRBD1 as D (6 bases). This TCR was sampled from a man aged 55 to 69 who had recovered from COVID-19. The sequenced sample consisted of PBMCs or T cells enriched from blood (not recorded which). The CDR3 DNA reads TGTGCCAGCAGCCCGGTGGACAGCTCCTACGAGCAGTACTTC. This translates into CASSPVDSSYEQYF.